The subject of this entry is one T cell receptor beta chain. As yet, its antigen is unknown. PCR employed 60 Vbeta and 13 Jbeta primers. As processed by the authors: Roughly 12 million shared chains were among about 80 million unique TCR beta chains counted in a later analysis. This table comes from immunoSEQ multiplex PCR, and its TCRdb copy is limited to in-frame clones, with some not included. The DNA gave D and trimming, while V, J and clone size come from that table. The sample consists of about 170,000 clones, about 82% of them appearing once. The source of the sample is a study of cytomegalovirus exposure and HLA in healthy donors. Findings and caveats of the study: A later analysis, which compared TCR beta chains of equal frequency, found the HLA-associated ones more clonally expanded. Later work found that TCR association rates differed between HLA loci; DRB1 had the most and HLA-C the fewest.

The source material was PBMCs. The source of this sequence is a woman aged 18-29 years in good health and CMV-seronegative.

The CDR3 DNA reads TGTGCCAGTAATGGGAGGCGGGAGCACACCGGGGAGCTGTTTTTT. Translated, it gives CASNGRREHTGELFF. The chain uses TRBV19 and TRBJ2-2; 7 bases map to TRBD2. Germline V gene sequence: CDR1 LNHDA, CDR2 SQIVND (reference sequence). The V and J ends lost 7 bases and 3 bases, in that order; junction bases with no gene match: 8. CDR3 length: 15 residues.